One sample yielded the 8 T cell receptor beta chains listed below, sequenced in a study of CD8 T cells in Susac syndrome (dated by TCRdb to 2018 to 2020). The library was made by the immunoSEQ multiplex PCR assay. RNA was extracted using the RNeasy kit, and about 0.5 to 1 microgram was reverse transcribed with random hexamers. The public reads were reanalyzed by TCRdb: fastp trimming at Q25, MiXCR alignment, in-frame beta chains only. Identical CDR3 protein sequences are pooled into one entry, listed with their most common genes and DNA. In all, the sample holds 200,000 to 300,000 distinct CDR3 sequences, and around 96% of those were seen once. The top ten clonotypes cover about 0.1% of the sample. Sequenced: CD4+ T cells from PBMCs. The receptors were gathered from a human donor with Susac syndrome.

This clonotype was picked up one time. The chain employs TRBV5-6 and TRBJ2-1; TRBD2 aligns across 7 bases. The V segment lost 4 bases and the J segment 7 bases; nucleotides outside the gene matches: 8. The CDR3 contains 14 residues. Looked up from germline, CDR1 is SGHDT and CDR2 is YYEEEE. The CDR3 loop reads CASSPRGAGNEQFF. The CDR3 DNA reads TGTGCCAGCAGCCCGAGGGGAGCGGGGAATGAGCAGTTCTTC. Together with reference TRBV5-6 and TRBJ2-1, the CDR3 gives the full variable domain: DAGVTQSPTHLIKTRGQQVTLRCSPKSGHDTVSWYQQALGQGPQFIFQYYEEEERQRGNFPDRFSGHQFPNYSSELNVNALLLGDSALYLCASSPRGAGNEQFFGPGTRLTVL.

The chain uses TRBV20-1 and TRBJ1-1, with D uncertain. V lost 3 bases to trimming and J lost 8 bases, with 16 bases between them. Germline CDR1 and CDR2: DFQATT and SNEGSKA (reference sequence). This CDR3 has 13 amino acids. CDR3 amino acids: CSASGVEMWEAFF. The CDR3 DNA follows: TGCAGTGCTAGTGGTGTGGAGATGTGGGAAGCTTTCTTT.

This clonotype was seen a single time. V and J are TRBV4-1 and TRBJ2-3; TRBD2 matches 16 bases. The CDR3 extends over 19 amino acids. The V segment lost 4 bases and the J segment 5 bases; nucleotides outside the gene matches: 12. Germline CDR1 MGHRA, CDR2 YSYEKL. The CDR3 DNA reads as TGCGCCAGCAGCCGAGCGCACGGGACTAGCGGGAGGGCTGAAGATACGCAGTATTTT. This translates into CASSRAHGTSGRAEDTQYF.

This sequence joins TRBV9 and TRBJ1-2; D perhaps matches TRBD1 (6 bases). Deletions cut 0 bases from V and 5 bases from J, with 8 bases between. Germline assignment: CDR1 SGDLS and CDR2 YYNGEE. The CDR3 sequence is 13 residues long. The CDR3 DNA reads TGTGCCAGCAGCGTAGGTGGACAGTATGGCTACACCTTC. This translates into CASSVGGQYGYTF.

J is TRBJ2-7 and V is TRBV4-1; the D gene is possibly TRBD1 (6 bases). Germline V gene lookup returns CDR1 MGHRA and CDR2 YSYEKL. CDR3 size: 15 residues. V was cut by 4 bases and J by 3 bases, with 16 bases left in between. CDR3 loop: CASSRQGTTNYEQYF. In DNA, the CDR3 is TGCGCCAGCAGCCGGCAAGGGACAACTAACTACGAGCAGTACTTC.

This chain joins TRBV2 and TRBJ1-2; D might be TRBD1 (5 bases). CDR3 size: 12 residues. Trimming shortened V by 8 bases and J by 3 bases, and 10 bases separated the two germline ends. CDR1 is SNHLY, CDR2 FYNNEI, per germline. CDR3: CASGGSDYGYTF. Here the CDR3 DNA reads TGTGCCAGCGGGGGTTCTGACTATGGCTACACCTTC.

This rearrangement joins TRBV29-1 to TRBJ2-7; no clear D. This CDR3 spans 13 amino acids. Trimming shortened V by 6 bases and J by 5 bases, and 17 bases separated the two germline ends. CDR1 is SQVTM, CDR2 ANQGSEA, per germline. The CDR3 DNA reads TGCAGCGTAGGACGGCGGCTTGGGAACGAGCAGTACTTC. Its protein is CSVGRRLGNEQYF.

The CDR3 nucleotides are TGTGCCAGCAATGAGGGAGTAGATGGCTACACCTTC. Amino acids: CASNEGVDGYTF. The gene calls are TRBV2 and TRBJ1-2; D ambiguous. The CDR3 contains 12 residues. Germline V gene data show CDR1 as SNHLY and CDR2 as FYNNEI. The V end was cut by 7 bases, the J end by 6 bases, with 12 bases between.